This is a list of T cell receptor beta chains from one sample in a study of cytomegalovirus exposure and HLA in healthy donors. Some clones are missing from TCRdb's copy, which holds only in-frame ones; the method was immunoSEQ multiplex PCR. The repertoire table contains around 200,000 clones. The sequenced sample was PBMCs. Receptors originate from a woman under 30 in good health and CMV-seropositive. CDR3s include the opening cysteine and the closing phenylalanine or tryptophan. Fields, in order: D gene, V gene, J gene, CDR3 protein, CDR3 DNA. The D gene is left open where the match is weak.

d_gene: NA; v_gene: TRBV28; j_gene: TRBJ2-1; CDR3aa: CASSLWAGAYNEQFF; CDR3nt: TGTGCCAGCAGTTTATGGGCGGGCGCTTACAATGAGCAGTTCTTC
d_gene: NA; v_gene: TRBV2; j_gene: TRBJ2-7; CDR3aa: CASRPQSYEQYF; CDR3nt: TGTGCCAGCAGGCCACAGAGCTACGAGCAGTACTTC
d_gene: TRBD2; v_gene: TRBV7-9; j_gene: TRBJ2-3; CDR3aa: CASSFGLAGTHTDTQYF; CDR3nt: TGTGCCAGCAGCTTCGGACTAGCGGGAACACACACAGATACGCAGTATTTT
d_gene: TRBD1; v_gene: TRBV19; j_gene: TRBJ2-1; CDR3aa: CASRGDRVNNEQFF; CDR3nt: TGTGCCAGTAGGGGGGACAGGGTAAACAATGAGCAGTTCTTC
d_gene: NA; v_gene: TRBV11-2; j_gene: TRBJ1-1; CDR3aa: CASLRDFGTEAFF; CDR3nt: TGTGCCAGCCTAAGGGACTTCGGCACTGAAGCTTTCTTT
d_gene: NA; v_gene: TRBV9; j_gene: TRBJ2-1; CDR3aa: CASSVRPGNEQFF; CDR3nt: TGTGCCAGCAGCGTTAGACCGGGCAATGAGCAGTTCTTC
d_gene: TRBD1; v_gene: TRBV2; j_gene: TRBJ1-4; CDR3aa: CASSDGQANEKLFF; CDR3nt: TGTGCCAGCAGTGACGGACAGGCAAATGAAAAACTGTTTTTT
d_gene: TRBD2; v_gene: TRBV5-4; j_gene: TRBJ2-7; CDR3aa: CASSGGTSESYEQYF; CDR3nt: TGTGCCAGCAGCGGGGGGACTAGCGAAAGCTACGAGCAGTACTTC
d_gene: NA; v_gene: TRBV19; j_gene: TRBJ1-4; CDR3aa: CASKEGPANEKLFF; CDR3nt: TGTGCCAGTAAGGAGGGGCCGGCTAATGAAAAACTGTTTTTT
d_gene: NA; v_gene: TRBV12-5; j_gene: TRBJ1-6; CDR3aa: CASGPWGDQGSGSPLHF; CDR3nt: TGTGCTAGTGGGCCTTGGGGCGATCAGGGGTCTGGTTCACCCCTCCACTTT
d_gene: TRBD1; v_gene: TRBV4-1; j_gene: TRBJ2-5; CDR3aa: CASSQGQGRETQYF; CDR3nt: TGCGCCAGCAGCCAGGGACAGGGGAGAGAGACCCAGTACTTC
d_gene: NA; v_gene: TRBV4-2; j_gene: TRBJ1-4; CDR3aa: CASSQPREGEEKLFF; CDR3nt: TGTGCCAGCAGCCAACCCAGGGAGGGTGAGGAAAAACTGTTTTTT
d_gene: TRBD2; v_gene: TRBV5-6; j_gene: TRBJ2-5; CDR3aa: CASSLSDSGRAGTQYF; CDR3nt: TGTGCCAGCAGCTTGTCCGATAGCGGGAGGGCCGGGACCCAGTACTTC
d_gene: TRBD1; v_gene: TRBV11-2; j_gene: TRBJ2-2; CDR3aa: CASSLGWGQGTGELFF; CDR3nt: TGTGCCAGCAGCTTAGGTTGGGGACAGGGCACCGGGGAGCTGTTTTTT
d_gene: TRBD2; v_gene: TRBV7-8; j_gene: TRBJ2-1; CDR3aa: CASSPRGGTSGRAGNEQFF; CDR3nt: TGTGCCAGCAGCCCCCGAGGAGGGACTAGCGGGAGGGCCGGGAATGAGCAGTTCTTC
d_gene: NA; v_gene: TRBV5-1; j_gene: TRBJ2-3; CDR3aa: CASSLAQSTDTQYF; CDR3nt: TGCGCCAGCAGCTTGGCCCAGAGCACAGATACGCAGTATTTT
d_gene: NA; v_gene: TRBV5-1; j_gene: TRBJ2-7; CDR3aa: CASSFEGSSYEQYF; CDR3nt: TGCGCCAGCAGCTTTGAGGGAAGCTCCTACGAGCAGTACTTC
d_gene: TRBD2; v_gene: TRBV7-2; j_gene: TRBJ2-1; CDR3aa: CASSSGLAGGPGNEQFF; CDR3nt: TGTGCCAGCAGCTCGGGACTAGCGGGAGGGCCGGGGAATGAGCAGTTCTTC
d_gene: NA; v_gene: TRBV5-4; j_gene: TRBJ2-1; CDR3aa: CASSFRETSYNEQFF; CDR3nt: TGTGCCAGCAGCTTCCGGGAAACATCTTACAATGAGCAGTTCTTC
d_gene: NA; v_gene: TRBV6-1; j_gene: TRBJ1-5; CDR3aa: CASSELPGRLYSNQPQHF; CDR3nt: TGTGCCAGCAGTGAACTCCCTGGCAGGCTTTATAGCAATCAGCCCCAGCATTTT
d_gene: NA; v_gene: TRBV29-1; j_gene: TRBJ1-4; CDR3aa: CSVEEARHTNEELFF; CDR3nt: TGCAGCGTTGAAGAAGCGAGGCACACTAATGAAGAACTGTTTTTT
d_gene: TRBD2; v_gene: TRBV6-6; j_gene: TRBJ2-2; CDR3aa: CASSIAGDSGELFF; CDR3nt: TGTGCCAGCAGCATAGCGGGAGACTCCGGGGAGCTGTTTTTT
d_gene: TRBD2; v_gene: TRBV28; j_gene: TRBJ2-7; CDR3aa: CASTTWAGGIDEQYF; CDR3nt: TGTGCCAGCACCACTTGGGCGGGGGGCATCGACGAGCAGTACTTC
d_gene: NA; v_gene: TRBV6-7; j_gene: TRBJ2-7; CDR3aa: CASSYNPEQYF; CDR3nt: TGTGCCAGCAGTTACAACCCCGAGCAGTACTTC
d_gene: TRBD1; v_gene: TRBV13; j_gene: TRBJ2-1; CDR3aa: CASSFGQGINEQFF; CDR3nt: TGTGCCAGCAGCTTCGGACAGGGGATCAATGAGCAGTTCTTC